This entry lists 17 T cell receptor beta chains sequenced from one sample in a study of blood T cell repertoires in COVID-19 (dated by TCRdb to about 2020). Library creation used the immunoSEQ multiplex PCR assay. The immuneACCESS repertoire file appears here via TCRdb, limited to in-frame rearrangements. These files lack a portion of the clones; in checked studies, under half of the deficit traces to unresolved V genes, and the cause of the others is not known. For this sample the table gives some 530,000 clones, of which 70% to 90% were detected only once. The biggest ten clones account for roughly 3.1% of the sample. The sequenced sample was peripheral blood. Receptor source: a human donor in a cohort sampled during active COVID-19.

This clone was detected only a few times. The rearrangement uses TRBV7-2 and TRBJ2-7; D uncertain. The germline V gene has CDR1 SGHTA and CDR2 FQGNSA. CDR3 length: 15 amino acids. V shed 5 bases and J shed 0 bases, with 14 bases lying between them. CDR3 amino acids: CASSPREVSSYEQYF. CDR3 in DNA: TGTGCCAGCAGCCCGAGAGAAGTTTCCTCCTACGAGCAGTACTTC.

The CDR3 loop reads CASRGAGASYEQYF. In DNA, the CDR3 is TGTGCCAGCCGGGGGGCAGGGGCCTCCTACGAGCAGTACTTC. V usage is TRBV25-1 and J usage is TRBJ2-7; tentatively, D is TRBD2 (7 bases). Germline V gene sequence: CDR1 MGHDK, CDR2 SYGVNS. V shed 8 bases and J shed 0 bases, with 14 bases lying between them. This CDR3 contains 14 residues.

The chain combines TRBV29-1 with TRBJ2-3; D may be TRBD1 (5 bases). This CDR3 has 17 amino acids. Trimming removed 1 base from V and 3 bases from J, with 20 bases in between. Germline V gene sequence: CDR1 SQVTM, CDR2 ANQGSEA. DNA of the CDR3: TGCAGCGTTGAAGGGGGCGTGCGGCAGGGTCGGACAGATACGCAGTATTTT. Protein sequence: CSVEGGVRQGRTDTQYF.

The chain uses TRBV30 and TRBJ1-2; D unclear. Trimming took off 0 bases at V and 7 bases at J, with 12 bases between the two ends. Germline loops: CDR1 GTSNPN, CDR2 SVGIG (reference sequence). CDR3 size: 13 residues. In DNA, the CDR3 is TGTGCCTGGAGTGTAGCTGGGGAGGGTGGCTACACCTTC. It is translated as CAWSVAGEGGYTF.

The chain has TRBV5-1 and TRBJ1-1; 12 bases are a match to TRBD1. Losses at the gene ends were 4 bases for V and 8 bases for J; bases not matched to a gene: 12. Germline CDR1 and CDR2: SGHRS and YFSETQ. The CDR3 consists of 16 residues. The CDR3 nucleotides are TGCGCCAGCAGCATACCCGGGACAGGGGGCGAGGGCGAAGCTTTCTTT. Protein product: CASSIPGTGGEGEAFF.

The genes are TRBV7-9 and TRBJ2-5; D perhaps matches TRBD2 (6 bases). V lost 2 bases to trimming and J lost 5 bases, with 21 bases between them. The germline V gene encodes CDR1 SEHNR and CDR2 FQNEAQ (reference sequence). This CDR3 is built from 17 residues. The CDR3 sequence is CASSLILRRGKKETQYF. The DNA of the CDR3 is TGTGCCAGCAGCTTAATACTACGCCGGGGGAAGAAGGAGACCCAGTACTTC. The variable domain in full, completed from reference TRBV7-9 and TRBJ2-5, reads DTGVSQNPRHKITKRGQNVTFRCDPISEHNRLYWYRQTLGQGPEFLTYFQNEAQLEKSRLLSDRFSAERPKGSFSTLEIQRTEQGDSAMYLCASSLILRRGKKETQYFGPGTRLLVL.

This sequence joins TRBV4-2 and TRBJ2-1; perhaps TRBD1 as D (5 bases). The CDR3 extends over 15 amino acids. CDR1 is LGHNA, CDR2 YNFKEQ, per germline. Trimming took off 0 bases at V and 3 bases at J, with 9 bases between the two ends. The CDR3 sequence is CASSQEGADYNEQFF. CDR3 in DNA: TGTGCCAGCAGCCAAGAAGGGGCAGACTACAATGAGCAGTTCTTC.

To note about this clone: Sequence at one end of the junction differs from germline and may be a read error. The chain couples TRBV7-7 to TRBJ2-6; TRBD2 matches 12 bases. The germline V gene encodes CDR1 SSHAT and CDR2 FNYEAQ (reference sequence). The CDR3 has 17 amino acids. CDR3 amino acids: CASSRLAGGPGANVLTF. In DNA, the CDR3 is TGTGCTAGCAGCCGCCTAGCGGGAGGGCCTGGGGCCAACGTCCTGACTTTC.

The chain joins TRBV6-5 to TRBJ1-1; TRBD1 agrees at 10 bases. The germline V gene has CDR1 MNHEY and CDR2 SVGAGI. After removal of 4 bases from V and 4 bases from J, the junction contained 6 bases not matched to a gene. CDR3 size: 15 residues. CDR3 sequence: CASSSGQGVGTEAFF. The CDR3 nucleotides read TGTGCCAGCAGTTCCGGACAGGGGGTAGGCACTGAAGCTTTCTTT.

Only one count was recorded for this clone. V usage is TRBV6-1 and J usage is TRBJ1-2, with a tentative D call TRBD1 (6 bases). The CDR3 totals 15 residues. CDR1 is MNHNS, CDR2 SASEGT, per germline. V gave up 1 base and J gave up 2 bases, with 11 bases separating them. CDR3 residues: CASSEGTALNYGYTF. The CDR3 region has the DNA TGTGCCAGCAGTGAAGGGACAGCACTGAACTATGGCTACACCTTC.

This rearrangement joins TRBV30 to TRBJ1-1; D uncertain. CDR3 length: 13 amino acids. Per germline, CDR1 GTSNPN and CDR2 SVGIG (reference sequence). Between the trimmed V and J ends, which lost 3 bases and 2 bases, there was a span of 10 bases. In DNA, the CDR3 is TGTGCCTGGAGCCCCGGGTTTAACACTGAAGCTTTCTTT. Its translation: CAWSPGFNTEAFF.

This chain joins TRBV6-2 or TRBV6-3 and TRBJ2-1; TRBD2 might be the D (6 bases). The CDR3 spans 19 residues. V was shortened by 6 bases and J by 1 base, with 25 bases between the two germline ends. Germline assignment: CDR1 MNHEY and CDR2 SVGEGT. As DNA, the CDR3 is TGTGCCAGCAGCTCCCCCGGGGGTGGCGGGTCCGATTCCTACAATGAGCAGTTCTTC. The encoded protein is CASSSPGGGGSDSYNEQFF.

The J gene is TRBJ2-1, the V gene TRBV2, with 12 positions matching TRBD2. The V and J ends lost 5 bases and 9 bases, in that order; junction bases with no gene match: 8. Germline values: CDR1 SNHLY, CDR2 FYNNEI. The CDR3 consists of 15 residues. CDR3: CASSPLAGGLGEQFF. The CDR3 DNA reads TGTGCCAGCAGTCCTCTAGCGGGAGGGCTGGGTGAGCAGTTCTTC.

V usage is TRBV28 and J usage is TRBJ1-1; 9 bases align to TRBD1. CDR1 and CDR2 (germline): MDHEN, SYDVKM. V lost 7 bases and J lost 4; bases outside the gene matches: 4. This CDR3 region has 13 residues. This chain's CDR3 is CASTVTGGTEAFF. CDR3 bases: TGTGCCAGCACCGTGACAGGGGGCACTGAAGCTTTCTTT.

CDR3 in DNA: TGTGCCAGCAGCTTAACGTTCCCCGTCGGGGAGCTGTTTTTT. Translation: CASSLTFPVGELFF. The chain joins TRBV7-3 to TRBJ2-2; D gene ambiguous. CDR3 length: 14 residues. Trimming stripped 0 bases from V and 7 bases from J, with 9 bases between. The germline V gene has CDR1 SGHTA and CDR2 FQGTGA.

The chain links TRBV5-1 to TRBJ1-2; 8 bases line up with TRBD1. Germline V CDR1 and CDR2: SGHRS, YFSETQ. Trimming removed 4 bases from V and 3 bases from J; junction bases left unmatched: 8. CDR3 length: 15 amino acids. The CDR3 region is CASSATGGADYGYTF. The CDR3 coding sequence is TGCGCCAGCAGCGCCACAGGGGGTGCGGACTATGGCTACACCTTC. Full variable domain (rest looked up from reference TRBV5-1 and TRBJ1-2): KAGVTQTPRYLIKTRGQQVTLSCSPISGHRSVSWYQQTPGQGLQFLFEYFSETQRNKGNFPGRFSGRQFSNSRSEMNVSTLELGDSALYLCASSATGGADYGYTFGSGTRLTVV.

The chain combines TRBV5-1 with TRBJ2-5; possible D gene TRBD2, 6 bases. The CDR3 sequence is 14 residues long. Germline V gives CDR1 SGHRS, CDR2 YFSETQ. V shed 4 bases and J shed 0 bases, with 10 bases lying between them. The CDR3 protein is CASSPGRYQETQYF. The CDR3 DNA is TGCGCCAGCAGCCCTGGGAGGTACCAAGAGACCCAGTACTTC.